This T cell receptor (beta chain) was sequenced for a study of blood T cell repertoires in COVID-19. Looking at the study overall: PBMCs, B-cell-depleted T cells, or T cells were the source of the cDNA or gDNA that made up the material.

This CDR3 has 12 residues. CDR1 and CDR2 from the germline V gene are SGHTA and FQGTGA. The study recruited people aged roughly 18 to 89 years across about two dozen US areas. Generated by immunoSEQ multiplex PCR, the TCRdb table keeps only in-frame clones and is missing some. The sample holds some 290,000 clones, roughly 90% seen once. In regard to this clone: At one end, the junction sequence differs from germline, possibly due to a read error.

The TCR originated in a woman in her twenties or thirties who had been exposed to COVID-19. The sequenced sample consisted of PBMCs or T cells enriched from blood (not recorded which). The V gene is TRBV7-3, the J gene TRBJ2-7; weak D call: TRBD1 (6 bases). CDR3 amino acids: CASSYETGTIHF. The CDR3 bases are TGTGCCAGCAGTTACGAAACCGGGACAATCCACTTC.